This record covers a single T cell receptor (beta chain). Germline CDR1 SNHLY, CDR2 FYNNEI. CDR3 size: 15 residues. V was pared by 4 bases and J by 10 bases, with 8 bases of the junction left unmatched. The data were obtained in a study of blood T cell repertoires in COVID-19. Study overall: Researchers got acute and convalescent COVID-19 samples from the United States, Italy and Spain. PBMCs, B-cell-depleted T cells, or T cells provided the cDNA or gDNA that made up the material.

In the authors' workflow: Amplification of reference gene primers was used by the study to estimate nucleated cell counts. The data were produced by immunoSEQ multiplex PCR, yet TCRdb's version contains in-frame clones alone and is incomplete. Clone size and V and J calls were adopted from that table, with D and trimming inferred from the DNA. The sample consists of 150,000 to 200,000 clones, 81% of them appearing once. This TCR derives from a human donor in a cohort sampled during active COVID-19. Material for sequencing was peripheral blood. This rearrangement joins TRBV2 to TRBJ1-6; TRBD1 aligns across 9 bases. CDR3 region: CASSGRQGVISPLHF. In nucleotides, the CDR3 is TGTGCCAGCAGTGGCCGACAGGGGGTGATATCACCCCTCCACTTT.